This T cell receptor (beta chain) originates from a study of blood T cell repertoires in COVID-19. At the level of the study: The cDNA or gDNA used as material had been derived from T cells, B-cell-depleted T cells, or PBMCs.

Authors' processing steps: Reference gene primers were amplified, and this amplification served to estimate nucleated cell counts. This table comes from immunoSEQ multiplex PCR, and its TCRdb copy is limited to in-frame clones, with some not included. V and J calls and clone size are given by that table; D and trimming were obtained from the DNA. Among 120,000 or so clones listed, 83% were seen once. The ends lost 7 bases at V and 5 bases at J; junction bases unmatched: 11. Germline V CDR1 and CDR2: SGHRS, YFSETQ. The CDR3 contains 15 residues. Sequencing was carried out using peripheral blood. The TCR was taken from a man older than 75 with active or convalescent COVID-19. The chain recombines TRBV5-1 with TRBJ1-4; 7 positions agree with TRBD1. DNA of the CDR3: TGCGCCAGCGGGCCGAAGGGACAGCTAAATGAAAAACTGTTTTTT. It codes for CASGPKGQLNEKLFF.